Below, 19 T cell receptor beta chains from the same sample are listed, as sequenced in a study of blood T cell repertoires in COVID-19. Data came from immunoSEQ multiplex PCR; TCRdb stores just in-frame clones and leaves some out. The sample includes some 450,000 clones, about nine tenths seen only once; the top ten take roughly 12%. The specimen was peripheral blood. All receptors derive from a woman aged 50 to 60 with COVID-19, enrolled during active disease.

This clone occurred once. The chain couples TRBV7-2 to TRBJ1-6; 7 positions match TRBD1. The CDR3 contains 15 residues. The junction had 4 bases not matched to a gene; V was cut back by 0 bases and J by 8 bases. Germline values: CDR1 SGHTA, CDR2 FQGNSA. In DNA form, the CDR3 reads TGTGCCAGCAGCTTAGCCGGCAGGGGGGATTCACCCCTCCACTTT. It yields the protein CASSLAGRGDSPLHF.

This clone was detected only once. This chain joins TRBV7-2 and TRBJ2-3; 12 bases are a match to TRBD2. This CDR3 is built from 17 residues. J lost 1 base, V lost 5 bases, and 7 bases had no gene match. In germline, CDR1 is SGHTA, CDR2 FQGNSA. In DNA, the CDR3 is TGTGCCAGCAGCGCCAGACTAGCGGGGGCCGGCACAGATACGCAGTATTTT. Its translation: CASSARLAGAGTDTQYF.

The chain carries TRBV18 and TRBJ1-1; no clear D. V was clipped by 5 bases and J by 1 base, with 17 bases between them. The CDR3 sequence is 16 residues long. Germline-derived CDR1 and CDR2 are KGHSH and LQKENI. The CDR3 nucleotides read TGTGCCAGCTCATTGAAGGGAGGGAGGCAGAACACTGAAGCTTTCTTT. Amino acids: CASSLKGGRQNTEAFF. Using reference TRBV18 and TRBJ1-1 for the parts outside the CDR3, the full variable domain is NAGVMQNPRHLVRRRGQEARLRCSPMKGHSHVYWYRQLPEEGLKFMVYLQKENIIDESGMPKERFSAEFPKEGPSILRIQQVVRGDSAAYFCASSLKGGRQNTEAFFGQGTRLTVV.

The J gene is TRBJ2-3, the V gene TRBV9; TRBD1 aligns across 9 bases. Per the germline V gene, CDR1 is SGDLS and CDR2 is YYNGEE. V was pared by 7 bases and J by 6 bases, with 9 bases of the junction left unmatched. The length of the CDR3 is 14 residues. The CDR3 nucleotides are TGTGCCAGCGCTGCGGGACAGGGCATGGATACGCAGTATTTT. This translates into CASAAGQGMDTQYF. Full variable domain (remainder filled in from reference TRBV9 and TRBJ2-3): DSGVTQTPKHLITATGQRVTLRCSPRSGDLSVYWYQQSLDQGLQFLIQYYNGEERAKGNILERFSAQQFPDLHSELNLSSLELGDSALYFCASAAGQGMDTQYFGPGTRLTVL.

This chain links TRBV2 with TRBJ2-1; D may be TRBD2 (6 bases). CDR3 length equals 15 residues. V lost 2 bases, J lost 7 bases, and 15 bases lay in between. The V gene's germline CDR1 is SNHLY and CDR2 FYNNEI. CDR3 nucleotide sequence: TGTGCCAGCAGTGAAAGGTTAGCGGATCGGAATGAGCAGTTCTTC. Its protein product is CASSERLADRNEQFF. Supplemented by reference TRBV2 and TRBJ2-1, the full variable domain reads EPEVTQTPSHQVTQMGQEVILRCVPISNHLYFYWYRQILGQKVEFLVSFYNNEISEKSEIFDDQFSVERPDGSNFTLKIRSTKLEDSAMYFCASSERLADRNEQFFGPGTRLTVL.

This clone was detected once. The CDR3 is CASSAGADEQYF. In DNA form, the CDR3 reads TGTGCCAGCAGCGCAGGGGCAGACGAGCAGTACTTC. The chain uses TRBV7-9 and TRBJ2-7, with D perhaps TRBD1 (6 bases). With 5 bases removed from V and 5 bases from J, the gap between germline ends came to 10 bases. Germline V CDR1 and CDR2: SEHNR, FQNEAQ (reference sequence). The CDR3 length is 12 residues.

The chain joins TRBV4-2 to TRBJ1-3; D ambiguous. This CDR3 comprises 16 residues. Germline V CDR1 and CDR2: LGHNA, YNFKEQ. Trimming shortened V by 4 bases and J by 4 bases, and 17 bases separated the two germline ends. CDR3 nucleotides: TGTGCCAGCAGCCCCGTCTCTCAGGCGCCAGGAAACACCATATATTTT. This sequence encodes CASSPVSQAPGNTIYF.

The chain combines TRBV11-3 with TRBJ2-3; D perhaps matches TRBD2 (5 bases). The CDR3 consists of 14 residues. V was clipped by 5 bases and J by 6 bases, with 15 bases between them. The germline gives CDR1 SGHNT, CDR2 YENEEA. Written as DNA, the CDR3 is TGTGCCAGCAGCCTGAGAGAGAGGGCGGATACGCAGTATTTT. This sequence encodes CASSLRERADTQYF. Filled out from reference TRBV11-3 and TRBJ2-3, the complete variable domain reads EAGVVQSPRYKIIEKKQPVAFWCNPISGHNTLYWYLQNLGQGPELLIRYENEEAVDDSQLPKDRFSAERLKGVDSTLKIQPAELGDSAVYLCASSLRERADTQYFGPGTRLTVL.

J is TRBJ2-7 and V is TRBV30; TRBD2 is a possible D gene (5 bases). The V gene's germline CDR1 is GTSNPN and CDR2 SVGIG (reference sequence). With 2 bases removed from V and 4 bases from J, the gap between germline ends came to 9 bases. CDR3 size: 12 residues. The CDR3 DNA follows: TGTGCCTGGAGTTTCGGCGGGTACGAGCAGTACTTC. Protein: CAWSFGGYEQYF.

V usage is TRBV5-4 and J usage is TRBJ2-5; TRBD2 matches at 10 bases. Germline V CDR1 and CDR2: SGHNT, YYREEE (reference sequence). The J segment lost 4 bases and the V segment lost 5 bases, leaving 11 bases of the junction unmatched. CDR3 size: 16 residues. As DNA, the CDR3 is TGTGCCAGCAGTCGTGAGCGGGGGGGCCGGGTAGAGACCCAGTACTTC. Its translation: CASSRERGGRVETQYF.

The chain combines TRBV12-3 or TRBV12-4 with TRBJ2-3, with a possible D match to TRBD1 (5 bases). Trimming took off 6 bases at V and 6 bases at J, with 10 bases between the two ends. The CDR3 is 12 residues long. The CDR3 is CASSSRVDTQYF. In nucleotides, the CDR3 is TGTGCCAGCAGCTCCAGGGTGGATACGCAGTATTTT.

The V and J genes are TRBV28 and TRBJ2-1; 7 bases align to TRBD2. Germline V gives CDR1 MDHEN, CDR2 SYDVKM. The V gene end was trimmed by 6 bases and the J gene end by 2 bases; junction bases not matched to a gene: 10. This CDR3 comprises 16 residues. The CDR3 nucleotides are TGTGCCAGCAGCTTAATTGGACTAGACCCCTACAATGAGCAGTTCTTC. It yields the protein CASSLIGLDPYNEQFF.

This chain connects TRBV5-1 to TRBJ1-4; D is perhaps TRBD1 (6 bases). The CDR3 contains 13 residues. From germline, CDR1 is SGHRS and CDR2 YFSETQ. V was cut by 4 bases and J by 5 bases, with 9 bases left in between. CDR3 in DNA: TGCGCCAGCAGCGCAGGACAGAATGAAAAACTGTTTTTT. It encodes CASSAGQNEKLFF.

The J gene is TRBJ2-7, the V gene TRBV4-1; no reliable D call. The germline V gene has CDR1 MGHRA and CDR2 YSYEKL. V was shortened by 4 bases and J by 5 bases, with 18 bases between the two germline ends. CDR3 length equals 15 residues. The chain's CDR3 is CASSPPQAGLDEQYF. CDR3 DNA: TGCGCCAGCAGCCCCCCCCAGGCAGGTTTGGACGAGCAGTACTTC.

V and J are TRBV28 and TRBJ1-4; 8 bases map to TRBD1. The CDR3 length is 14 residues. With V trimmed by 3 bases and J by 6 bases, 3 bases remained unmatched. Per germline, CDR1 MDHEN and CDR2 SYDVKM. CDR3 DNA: TGTGCCAGCAGTTTGGACAGGGCGGATGAAAAACTGTTTTTT. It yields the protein CASSLDRADEKLFF. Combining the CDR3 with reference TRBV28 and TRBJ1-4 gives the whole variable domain DVKVTQSSRYLVKRTGEKVFLECVQDMDHENMFWYRQDPGLGLRLIYFSYDVKMKEKGDIPEGYSVSREKKERFSLILESASTNQTSMYLCASSLDRADEKLFFGSGTQLSVL.

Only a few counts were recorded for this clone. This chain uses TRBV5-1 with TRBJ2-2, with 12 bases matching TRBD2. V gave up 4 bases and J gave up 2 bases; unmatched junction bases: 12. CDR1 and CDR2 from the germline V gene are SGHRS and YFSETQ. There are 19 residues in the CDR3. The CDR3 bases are TGCGCCAGCAGCCGTGCGACTAGCGGGGGCCTCGCCAACACCGGGGAGCTGTTTTTT. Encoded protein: CASSRATSGGLANTGELFF. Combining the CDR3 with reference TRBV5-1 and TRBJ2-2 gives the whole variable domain KAGVTQTPRYLIKTRGQQVTLSCSPISGHRSVSWYQQTPGQGLQFLFEYFSETQRNKGNFPGRFSGRQFSNSRSEMNVSTLELGDSALYLCASSRATSGGLANTGELFFGEGSRLTVL.

The CDR3 sequence: CASRAGQGYSGEQFF. The CDR3 bases are TGTGCCAGCAGAGCCGGACAGGGGTATTCGGGTGAGCAGTTCTTC. The chain combines TRBV6-5 with TRBJ2-1, with 9 bases fitting TRBD1. Germline V gene lookup returns CDR1 MNHEY and CDR2 SVGAGI. The CDR3 consists of 15 residues. V gave up 6 bases and J gave up 9 bases; unmatched junction bases: 12.

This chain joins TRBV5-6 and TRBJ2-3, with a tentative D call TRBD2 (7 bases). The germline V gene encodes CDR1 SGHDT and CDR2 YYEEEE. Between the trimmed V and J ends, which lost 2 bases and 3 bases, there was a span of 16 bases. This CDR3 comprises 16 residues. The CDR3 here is CASSFIGGAATDTQYF. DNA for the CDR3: TGTGCCAGCAGCTTCATAGGGGGGGCCGCAACAGATACGCAGTATTTT. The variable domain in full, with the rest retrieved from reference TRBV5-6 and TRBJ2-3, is DAGVTQSPTHLIKTRGQQVTLRCSPKSGHDTVSWYQQALGQGPQFIFQYYEEEERQRGNFPDRFSGHQFPNYSSELNVNALLLGDSALYLCASSFIGGAATDTQYFGPGTRLTVL.

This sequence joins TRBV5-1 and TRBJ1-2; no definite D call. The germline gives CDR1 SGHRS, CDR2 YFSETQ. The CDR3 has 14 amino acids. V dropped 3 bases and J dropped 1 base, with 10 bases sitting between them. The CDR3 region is CASSSDIGNYGYTF. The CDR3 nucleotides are TGCGCCAGCAGCTCTGACATCGGTAACTATGGCTACACCTTC.